Below, one T cell receptor beta chain is given with its context. The CDR3 sequence is 14 residues long. Germline V gene data show CDR1 as MNHEY and CDR2 as SMNVEV (reference sequence). V was clipped by 7 bases and J by 4 bases, with 16 bases between them. One entry per CDR3 protein results from TCRdb running MiXCR on the RT-PCR reads. The sample has about 170,000 distinct CDR3 sequences, 9.5% to 15% seen once. This sample is drawn from a study of response to subunit inactivated influenza vaccine. The same data also went into a second study, on T cells expressing NK-cell markers. Turning to that study: What made the TCR beta cDNA was 5'RACE template switching with UMIs. The study found these clonotypes also leading the CD3+CD56-NKG2C+ fraction in a few donors. Unclear, still, was the HCMV specificity of the expanded NKG2C+ T cell clones.

The material was CD8+ T cells sorted from PBMCs, obtained 11 to 12 days after vaccination. The chain employs TRBV27 and TRBJ1-1; tentatively, D is TRBD1 (6 bases). The TCR originated in a man in his fifties who received an inactivated influenza vaccine. CDR3 nucleotide sequence: TGTGCCAGCAAAAAGAACAGGGTAGGCACTGAAGCTTTCTTT. Protein product: CASKKNRVGTEAFF.